The sample holds a few counts of the clone carrying this T cell receptor beta chain. Its cognate antigen is unknown. The sample belongs to a study of cytomegalovirus exposure and HLA in healthy donors. Deletions cut 2 bases from V and 7 bases from J, with 14 bases between. This CDR3 region has 15 residues. CDR1 is MNHEY, CDR2 SMNVEV, per germline (reference sequence). Whole-study findings and limits: According to a later analysis, donors in an Asian-associated ancestry cluster reportedly had fewer N-insertions than the roughly 670-donor mean. A later examination showed that TCR association rates differed by HLA locus, with DRB1 most and HLA-C fewest. Sequences of the TCR beta chain were said to predict the HLA-A and HLA-B alleles of most subjects accurately. Presence/absence analyses supposed approximately even sequencing depth among donors.

It was with 60 Vbeta and 13 Jbeta primers that the PCR ran. Some clones are missing from TCRdb's copy, which holds only in-frame ones; the method was immunoSEQ multiplex PCR. The table lists about 160,000 clones, roughly 70% of them singletons. The sequence derives from a woman between 35 and 50 years old in good health and CMV-seropositive. The chain uses TRBV27 and TRBJ2-2; maybe TRBD1 (5 bases). Sequenced material: PBMCs. CDR3 in amino acids: CASSLQAKGIGELFF. In nucleotides, the CDR3 is TGTGCCAGCAGTTTACAGGCCAAGGGGATCGGGGAGCTGTTTTTT.